The text below deals with one T cell receptor (beta chain). This sample is drawn from a study of T cell responses to AZD1222 COVID-19 vaccine. Libraries were prepared by immunoSEQ multiplex PCR; TCRdb keeps only in-frame clonotypes and omits some of them. The table lists roughly 140,000 clones, 92% of them singletons. The CDR3 spans 15 residues. Germline V CDR1 and CDR2: SGHDT, YYEEEE. Trimming took 3 bases from V and 9 from J; bases not matched to a gene: 5. This TCR was recovered from an adult who received the AZD1222 COVID-19 vaccine. The V and J genes are TRBV5-6 and TRBJ2-1, with 14 bases identical to TRBD2. Here the sequenced sample was peripheral blood, taken 28 days after the second AZD1222 dose. CDR3 nucleotide sequence: TGTGCCAGCAGCTCCGGACTAGCGGGAGGAAGTGAGCAGTTCTTC. It yields the protein CASSSGLAGGSEQFF.